These 24 T cell receptor beta chains share one sample of origin, sequenced in a study of response to subunit inactivated influenza vaccine. TCRdb called the RT-PCR reads again in MiXCR, with one record for every CDR3 protein. Of a few hundred thousand distinct CDR3 sequences listed, roughly 15% were seen once; the top ten hold roughly 11%. Here the sequenced sample was PBMCs from blood, taken about 12 days after vaccination. The receptors were sampled from a man aged 45-60 years who received an inactivated influenza vaccine.

This chain joins TRBV6-2 or TRBV6-3 and TRBJ1-2, with no clear D. Germline CDR1 and CDR2: MNHEY and SVGEGT. There are 13 residues in the CDR3. Trimming removed 5 bases at V and 3 bases at J, with 10 bases between. DNA of the CDR3: TGTGCCAGCAGTAAGATGAGGGACTATGGCTACACCTTC. The encoded protein is CASSKMRDYGYTF.

The V gene is TRBV23-1, the J gene TRBJ2-1, with D unresolved. TRBV23-1 is an open reading frame whose function is uncertain. The CDR3 runs to 14 residues. V was clipped by 0 bases and J by 4 bases, with 7 bases between them. Here the CDR3 DNA reads TGCGCCAGCAGTCAATCGATACAGTACAATGAGCAGTTCTTC. Its translation: CASSQSIQYNEQFF.

There are a few counts of this clonotype. The chain carries TRBV7-9 and TRBJ2-2; possibly TRBD1 for D (5 bases). CDR1 is SEHNR and CDR2 is FQNEAQ in the germline V gene (reference sequence). There are 15 residues in the CDR3. V was clipped by 10 bases and J by 1 base, with 16 bases between them. The CDR3 loop reads CATGWGSLNTGELFF. CDR3 DNA: TGTGCCACCGGGTGGGGCAGCTTGAACACCGGGGAGCTGTTTTTT.

The genes are TRBV28 and TRBJ2-7; 7 nucleotides align to TRBD1. Germline V CDR1 and CDR2: MDHEN, SYDVKM. This CDR3 has 14 amino acids. V lost 6 bases and J lost 2; bases outside the gene matches: 7. The CDR3 loop is CASSDGDRAYEQYF. CDR3 nucleotide sequence: TGTGCCAGCAGCGACGGGGACAGAGCCTACGAGCAGTACTTC.

This clonotype showed up many times. The rearrangement uses TRBV10-3 and TRBJ1-2; D gene unclear. The V gene's germline CDR1 is ENHRY and CDR2 SYGVKD. Trimming shortened V by 0 bases and J by 1 base, and 9 bases separated the two germline ends. The CDR3 is made up of 15 amino acids. The CDR3 sequence is CAISESPGYNYGYTF. DNA of the CDR3: TGTGCCATCAGTGAGTCGCCAGGATATAACTATGGCTACACCTTC.

This clonotype was seen a few times. The chain has TRBV7-9 and TRBJ2-5; 9 bases are a match to TRBD1. Unmatched junction bases numbered 16, after V lost 5 bases and J lost 6 bases. Per the germline V gene, CDR1 is SEHNR and CDR2 is FQNEAQ (reference sequence). This CDR3 region has 17 residues. The CDR3 protein is CASSRNWGQGTVKTQYF. CDR3 in DNA: TGTGCCAGCAGCCGGAATTGGGGACAGGGAACTGTAAAGACCCAGTACTTC.

This chain joins TRBV12-3 or TRBV12-4 and TRBJ2-3; 11 bases align to TRBD2. J lost 4 bases, V lost 6 bases, and 12 bases had no gene match. The CDR3 is 17 residues long. As DNA, the CDR3 is TGTGCCAGCAGACTTAGCGGGGGGGCGGGGTCGGCAGATACGCAGTATTTT. Translating gives CASRLSGGAGSADTQYF.

This clonotype was counted only a few times. The chain joins TRBV19 to TRBJ2-1, with 10 bases lining up with TRBD2. V dropped 4 bases and J dropped 7; count of bases not matched to a gene: 4. Per the germline V gene, CDR1 is LNHDA and CDR2 is SQIVND (reference sequence). CDR3 length equals 14 residues. The CDR3, as DNA: TGTGCCAGTAGTACTAGCGGGAGTCTTAATGAGCAGTTCTTC. It is translated as CASSTSGSLNEQFF.

The J gene is TRBJ2-7, the V gene TRBV10-3; 8 bases are a match to TRBD1. CDR3 length equals 14 residues. Trimming took 2 bases from V and 7 from J; bases not matched to a gene: 7. Germline V gene sequence: CDR1 ENHRY, CDR2 SYGVKD. In nucleotides, the CDR3 is TGTGCCATCAGTGAGGACAGGGGTGTGGGAGAGCAGTACTTC. This gives the protein CAISEDRGVGEQYF.

The rearrangement joins TRBV9 to TRBJ2-2; D is undetermined. From germline, CDR1 is SGDLS and CDR2 YYNGEE. The CDR3 extends over 13 amino acids. Trimming stripped 7 bases from V and 6 bases from J, with 13 bases between. CDR3 residues: CASGKEIAGELFF. The CDR3, as DNA: TGTGCCAGCGGCAAAGAGATAGCCGGGGAGCTGTTTTTT.

The J gene is TRBJ2-1, the V gene TRBV20-1; no definite D call. V lost 0 bases and J lost 0, with 9 bases in between. Germline V gene lookup returns CDR1 DFQATT and CDR2 SNEGSKA (reference sequence). The CDR3 totals 15 residues. The CDR3 is CSARDPQLSYNEQFF. In DNA form, the CDR3 reads TGCAGTGCTAGAGATCCCCAGCTCTCCTACAATGAGCAGTTCTTC.

Ten or more counts support this clonotype. The rearrangement links TRBV20-1 to TRBJ2-6; a weak D match, TRBD2 (5 bases). Trimming took off 1 base at V and 1 base at J, with 8 bases between the two ends. CDR1 and CDR2 (germline): DFQATT, SNEGSKA (reference sequence). CDR3 length equals 15 residues. The CDR3 loop reads CSARAEGSGANVLTF. The DNA of the CDR3 is TGCAGTGCTAGAGCCGAGGGATCTGGGGCCAACGTCCTGACTTTC.

This chain's CDR3 is CASLEEGGDTQYF. In DNA, the CDR3 is TGCGCCAGCTTGGAGGAGGGGGGAGATACGCAGTATTTT. This chain links TRBV5-1 with TRBJ2-3; D could derive from TRBD1 or TRBD2 (6 bases each). V lost 7 bases to trimming and J lost 5 bases, with 14 bases between them. CDR1 SGHRS and CDR2 YFSETQ come from the germline V gene. The CDR3 consists of 13 residues.

This clonotype was found many times. This sequence joins TRBV3-1 and TRBJ2-7; 10 bases map to TRBD1. Germline CDR1 reads LGHDT; CDR2 reads YNNKEL (reference sequence). The V and J ends lost 3 bases and 9 bases, in that order; junction bases with no gene match: 5. This CDR3 is built from 13 residues. The CDR3 DNA reads TGTGCCAGCAGCCAGTCCGGGACAGGGGCGCAGTACTTC. This codes for CASSQSGTGAQYF.

This clonotype has a handful of counts. The gene calls are TRBV15 and TRBJ2-5, with D perhaps assigned TRBD1 or TRBD2 (5 bases each). V was pared by 1 base and J by 5 bases, with 14 bases between. Germline-derived CDR1 and CDR2 are LNHNV and YYDKDF (reference sequence). The CDR3 runs 15 residues. The CDR3 nucleotides are TGTGCCACCAGCAGAGTCGGGGCCCCGGGGGAGACCCAGTACTTC. Translated: CATSRVGAPGETQYF.

This clonotype came up many times. The rearrangement links TRBV5-1 to TRBJ2-5; D is unclear. Deletions cut 1 base from V and 5 bases from J, with 9 bases between. The CDR3 totals 13 residues. The germline CDR1 and CDR2 sequences are SGHRS and YFSETQ. The CDR3 nucleotides are TGCGCCAGCAGCTTGTTCCCCGGGGAGACCCAGTACTTC. It translates to CASSLFPGETQYF.

This clonotype was counted a few times. The chain joins TRBV5-6 to TRBJ2-7; TRBD1 matches at 8 bases. CDR1 and CDR2 (germline): SGHDT, YYEEEE. The CDR3 contains 15 residues. V gave up 0 bases and J gave up 9 bases; unmatched junction bases: 11. CDR3: CASSLVKTGAIGQYF. The CDR3 DNA reads TGTGCCAGCAGCTTGGTTAAGACAGGGGCAATCGGGCAGTACTTC.

This clonotype was detected a few times. V usage is TRBV18 and J usage is TRBJ2-4, with 16 bases fitting TRBD2. Germline loops: CDR1 KGHSH, CDR2 LQKENI. With V trimmed by 4 bases and J by 6 bases, 9 bases remained unmatched. This CDR3 has 18 residues. The CDR3, as DNA: TGTGCCAGCTCACTCCCGGGACTAGCGGGGGGGCCCGGAAACATTCAGTACTTC. It codes for CASSLPGLAGGPGNIQYF. The full variable domain, its missing parts supplied by reference TRBV18 and TRBJ2-4, is NAGVMQNPRHLVRRRGQEARLRCSPMKGHSHVYWYRQLPEEGLKFMVYLQKENIIDESGMPKERFSAEFPKEGPSILRIQQVVRGDSAAYFCASSLPGLAGGPGNIQYFGAGTRLSVL.

The chain links TRBV7-2 to TRBJ2-7, with 10 bases fitting TRBD2. Germline CDR1 and CDR2: SGHTA and FQGNSA. CDR3 length: 15 amino acids. V shed 6 bases and J 2 bases; nucleotides not matched to a gene: 7. In DNA form, the CDR3 reads TGTGCCAGCAGTTCACAAAGCGGGAGGGCCTACGAGCAGTACTTC. It specifies CASSSQSGRAYEQYF.

The V call is TRBV7-2, the J call TRBJ2-2; D remains ambiguous. Between the trimmed V and J ends, which lost 5 bases and 6 bases, there was a span of 10 bases. Germline values: CDR1 SGHTA, CDR2 FQGNSA. The CDR3 is 13 amino acids. The CDR3 nucleotides read TGTGCCAGCAGCATCCAAAAGGCCGGGGAGCTGTTTTTT. Translated, it gives CASSIQKAGELFF.

This clonotype was seen only a few times. J is TRBJ2-3 and V is TRBV11-2; the match to TRBD2 covers 10 bases. Germline CDR1 and CDR2: SGHAT and FQNNGV. With V trimmed by 4 bases and J by 6 bases, 22 bases remained unmatched. CDR3 length: 20 residues. CDR3: CASSSRYRTSGPPQRDTQYF. The CDR3 nucleotides read TGTGCCAGCAGCTCCCGTTACCGGACTAGCGGCCCCCCGCAGAGGGATACGCAGTATTTT.

The chain recombines TRBV3-1 with TRBJ2-7; D call uncertain. Germline V gene lookup returns CDR1 LGHDT and CDR2 YNNKEL (reference sequence). Trimming took off 2 bases at V and 3 bases at J, with 11 bases between the two ends. This CDR3 contains 14 residues. Written as DNA, the CDR3 is TGTGCCAGCAGCCAAACCGGGCCCAACTACGAGCAGTACTTC. Translating it yields CASSQTGPNYEQYF.

This clonotype showed up just a few times. The chain joins TRBV7-2 to TRBJ2-2; 8 nucleotides match TRBD2. J was trimmed by 3 bases and V by 0 bases; bases with no gene match: 3. This CDR3 comprises 16 residues. CDR1 is SGHTA and CDR2 is FQGNSA in the germline V gene. The CDR3 DNA follows: TGTGCCAGCAGCTTAGCTGCGGGAGGATACACCGGGGAGCTGTTTTTT. This codes for CASSLAAGGYTGELFF. Using reference TRBV7-2 and TRBJ2-2 for the parts outside the CDR3, the full variable domain is GAGVSQSPSNKVTEKGKDVELRCDPISGHTALYWYRQSLGQGLEFLIYFQGNSAPDKSGLPSDRFSAERTGGSVSTLTIQRTQQEDSAVYLCASSLAAGGYTGELFFGEGSRLTVL.

The V gene is TRBV20-1, the J gene TRBJ1-2; D is unclear. The V end lost 6 bases, the J end lost 5 bases, and 10 bases lay between the germline ends. The CDR3 is made up of 11 amino acids. CDR1 is DFQATT, CDR2 SNEGSKA, per germline (reference sequence). CDR3 amino acids: CSADLRYGYTF. The CDR3 coding sequence is TGCAGTGCGGATCTAAGATATGGCTACACCTTC.